Listed below are T cell receptor beta chains from one sample, sequenced in a study of blood T cell repertoires in COVID-19. The assay was immunoSEQ multiplex PCR, and TCRdb's table has in-frame clones only and misses some. The sample has some 200,000 clones; 70% to 90% are singletons. Sequencing was carried out using peripheral blood. Source of these receptors: a man aged 60-69 years with active or convalescent COVID-19. The CDR3 runs from the conserved cysteine through the conserved F or W. A D gene is named only where the DNA matches it firmly. Clone size, where shown, is once, few, many, or a class for clones that have expanded.

>TRBV5-4|TRBJ2-1|NA|NA
CASSLGPSYNEQFF
TGTGCCAGCAGCTTGGGTCCATCATACAATGAGCAGTTCTTC
>TRBV27|TRBJ2-2|TRBD1|NA
CASSYRMTGGTGELFF
TGTGCCAGCAGTTATCGAATGACAGGGGGCACCGGGGAGCTGTTTTTT
>TRBV6-5|TRBJ2-7|NA|NA
CASRLQGLGSYEQYF
TGTGCCAGCAGGCTACAGGGTCTGGGCTCCTACGAGCAGTACTTC
>TRBV9|TRBJ1-2|NA|once
CASSVSGNYGYTF
TGTGCCAGCAGCGTGTCCGGGAACTATGGCTACACCTTC
>TRBV13|TRBJ2-7|NA|few
CASSLKGRGVPYEQYF
TGTGCCAGCAGCTTAAAAGGGCGCGGGGTACCCTACGAGCAGTACTTC
>TRBV19|TRBJ1-6|TRBD1|NA
CASSRQGDFSPLHF
TGTGCCAGTAGCCGACAGGGGGATTTTTCACCCCTCCACTTT
>TRBV7-3|TRBJ2-2|NA|NA
CASSALGRNTGELFF
TGTGCCAGCAGCGCGCTTGGGAGGAACACCGGGGAGCTGTTTTTT
>TRBV2|TRBJ2-7|TRBD2|NA
CASSLAGVPSYEQYF
TGTGCCAGCAGTTTAGCGGGGGTTCCCTCCTACGAGCAGTACTTC
>TRBV7-9|TRBJ2-5|NA|NA
CASSLAGGPETQYF
TGTGCCAGCAGCTTAGCGGGGGGGCCAGAGACCCAGTACTTC
>TRBV5-1|TRBJ2-7|TRBD1|NA
CASSYTGGEQYF
TGCGCCAGCAGCTACACAGGGGGGGAGCAGTACTTC
>TRBV9|TRBJ1-5|NA|NA
CASSVGLGDQPQHF
TGTGCCAGCAGCGTAGGTCTGGGCGATCAGCCCCAGCATTTT
>TRBV6-5|TRBJ1-6|NA|NA
CASSPNEVSPLHF
TGTGCCAGCAGTCCTAATGAGGTTTCACCCCTCCACTTT
>TRBV6-1|TRBJ2-6|TRBD1|NA
CASSEGQDFSGANVLTF
TGTGCCAGCAGTGAGGGACAGGACTTCTCTGGGGCCAACGTCCTGACTTTC
>TRBV15|TRBJ1-4|NA|NA
CATSAGLNEKLFF
TGTGCCACCAGCGCGGGTCTTAATGAAAAACTGTTTTTT
>TRBV29-1|TRBJ1-2|NA|NA
CSVEINYGYTF
TGCAGCGTTGAAATAAACTATGGCTACACCTTC
>TRBV6-5|TRBJ1-1|NA|NA
CASSYSSLRTEAFF
TGTGCCAGCAGTTACTCTTCCCTGCGCACTGAAGCTTTCTTT
>TRBV14|TRBJ1-3|NA|NA
CASSQDVGVSPGNTIYF
TGTGCCAGCAGCCAAGACGTAGGGGTGTCTCCCGGAAACACCATATATTTT
>TRBV6-5|TRBJ1-2|TRBD1|few
CASTLTGTYGYTF
TGTGCCAGCACCCTGACAGGGACCTATGGCTACACCTTC
>TRBV2|TRBJ2-7|NA|NA
CASSPFYEQYF
TGTGCCAGCAGCCCCTTCTACGAGCAGTACTTC
>TRBV18|TRBJ1-5|TRBD1|once
CASSPDRGLNQPQHF
TGTGCCAGCTCACCAGACAGGGGCCTCAATCAGCCCCAGCATTTT
>TRBV27|TRBJ1-1|TRBD1|NA
CASSRPTGQNTEAFF
TGTGCCAGCAGTCGCCCGACAGGGCAGAACACTGAAGCTTTCTTT
>TRBV7-4|TRBJ2-3|NA|NA
CASSLALGRGGTDTQYF
TGTGCCAGCAGCTTAGCGCTGGGGAGGGGGGGAACAGATACGCAGTATTTT
>TRBV27|TRBJ1-3|NA|NA
CASSTDRGNTIYF
TGTGCCAGCAGTACAGACAGGGGAAACACCATATATTTT
>TRBV27|TRBJ1-1|NA|NA
CASSLVGGTEAFF
TGTGCCAGCAGTTTAGTTGGAGGCACTGAAGCTTTCTTT
>TRBV5-4|TRBJ2-2|NA|few
CASSLDSGELFF
TGTGCCAGCAGCCTGGACAGCGGGGAGCTGTTTTTT
>TRBV24-1|TRBJ1-2|TRBD1|NA
CATSIGTGRGYTF
TGTGCCACCAGCATAGGGACAGGGAGAGGCTACACCTTC
>TRBV11-2|TRBJ1-3|NA|NA
CASRLSIGASGNTIYF
TGTGCCAGCAGATTAAGTATAGGGGCTTCTGGAAACACCATATATTTT
>TRBV5-1|TRBJ1-5|NA|NA
CASSARGGQPQHF
TGCGCCAGCAGCGCACGAGGGGGTCAGCCCCAGCATTTT
>TRBV6-6|TRBJ2-7|TRBD2|once
CASSVSLVGGVLYF
TGTGCCAGCAGTGTTTCCTTAGTTGGGGGGGTGCTTTACTTC
>TRBV6-5|TRBJ2-7|NA|NA
CAISTDTPYEQYF
TGTGCCATCTCGACAGATACCCCCTACGAGCAGTACTTC
>TRBV2|TRBJ1-1|TRBD1|once
CASNGQGDTEAFF
TGTGCCAGCAATGGACAGGGTGACACTGAAGCTTTCTTT
>TRBV19|TRBJ1-5|TRBD1|NA
CASRPDRANQPQHF
TGTGCCAGTAGACCAGACAGGGCCAATCAGCCCCAGCATTTT
>TRBV2|TRBJ2-1|NA|NA
CASNSDNEQFF
TGTGCCAGCAATTCAGACAATGAGCAGTTCTTC
>TRBV18|TRBJ2-1|NA|NA
CASSRMSLDEQFF
TGTGCCAGCTCACGCATGAGTTTGGATGAGCAGTTCTTC
>TRBV5-1|TRBJ1-6|TRBD1|NA
CASRLWTGSNSPLHF
TGCGCCAGCAGACTCTGGACAGGGAGCAATTCACCCCTCCACTTT
>TRBV29-1|TRBJ1-1|TRBD1|NA
CSVSEQGAYTEAFF
TGCAGCGTTTCGGAACAGGGGGCCTACACTGAAGCTTTCTTT
>TRBV27|TRBJ1-2|TRBD1|NA
CASSPGWSPGTGGDYGYTF
TGTGCCAGCAGTCCGGGGTGGTCGCCGGGGACAGGCGGGGACTATGGCTACACCTTC